The 19 T cell receptor beta chains in this list originate from one sample, sequenced in a study of T cell responses to AZD1222 COVID-19 vaccine. Assay: immunoSEQ multiplex PCR; the TCRdb copy retains only in-frame clones and omits some. The sample contains under 110,000 clones, roughly 87% of which appear only once. The sequencing here drew on peripheral blood, taken on day 0 of AZD1222 vaccination. The origin of the receptors is an adult in good health.

This rearrangement joins TRBV29-1 to TRBJ2-7, with TRBD1 as a possible D gene (5 bases). V was cut by 7 bases and J by 7 bases, with 20 bases left in between. Germline CDR1 and CDR2: SQVTM and ANQGSEA. The CDR3 runs 13 residues. The CDR3 region is CSARKTGAPEQYF. The CDR3 DNA sequence: TGCAGCGCCCGTAAAACAGGCGCTCCGGAGCAGTACTTC.

V usage is TRBV12-3 or TRBV12-4 and J usage is TRBJ2-1, with D possibly TRBD2 on 5 matching bases. The CDR3 is 12 amino acids. Deletions cut 3 bases from V and 10 bases from J, with 10 bases between. CDR3 DNA sequence: TGTGCCAGCAGTTTTCTGAGGGCGGAGCAGTTCTTC. This sequence encodes CASSFLRAEQFF.

This clone was seen once. The rearrangement uses TRBV12-3 or TRBV12-4 and TRBJ1-6, with D tentatively TRBD1 (5 bases). Trimming removed 2 bases at V and 11 bases at J, with 10 bases between. The CDR3 loop spans 13 amino acids. The CDR3, as DNA: TGTGCCAGCAGTTTACAGGGTCGGACACCCCTCCACTTT. Amino acid sequence: CASSLQGRTPLHF.

In its sample, this clone was seen a few times. The rearrangement links TRBV27 to TRBJ1-1; tentative D call: TRBD1 (5 bases). This CDR3 spans 12 amino acids. The germline V gene has CDR1 MNHEY and CDR2 SMNVEV (reference sequence). Trimming pared 4 bases from V and 5 bases from J, leaving 8 bases between. The CDR3 bases are TGTGCCAGCAGTTCAGGGATGACTGAAGCTTTCTTT. Its translation is CASSSGMTEAFF.

About this clone: Other DNA sequences in the same sample also yield this CDR3. The genes are TRBV2 and TRBJ2-3; D call uncertain. CDR1 SNHLY and CDR2 FYNNEI come from the germline V gene. The V gene lost 5 bases and the J gene lost 0 bases, with 0 bases spanning the gap. The CDR3 is 11 residues long. The CDR3 sequence: CASSSTDTQYF. In DNA, the CDR3 is TGTGCCAGCAGTAGCACAGATACGCAGTATTTT.

V usage is TRBV5-1 and J usage is TRBJ2-7; D is unresolved. From germline, CDR1 is SGHRS and CDR2 YFSETQ. V was clipped by 0 bases and J by 3 bases, with 10 bases between them. The CDR3 extends over 14 amino acids. Written as DNA, the CDR3 is TGCGCCAGCAGCTTGGCCGGGTCGTACTACGAGCAGTACTTC. Its translation is CASSLAGSYYEQYF.

The chain uses TRBV6-5 and TRBJ2-5; D may correspond to TRBD1 or TRBD2 (5 bases each). The V end lost 3 bases, the J end lost 3 bases, and 11 bases lay between the germline ends. This CDR3 contains 14 residues. Germline loops: CDR1 MNHEY, CDR2 SVGAGI. The CDR3 reads CASSYGTREETQYF. For the CDR3, the DNA is TGTGCCAGCAGTTATGGGACGAGAGAAGAGACCCAGTACTTC.

Here the CDR3 reads CASRKTSGRLNTGELFF. DNA for the CDR3: TGTGCCAGCAGGAAGACTAGCGGGAGATTGAACACCGGGGAGCTGTTTTTT. V gene TRBV27 combines with J gene TRBJ2-2; TRBD2 aligns across 12 bases. Germline V CDR1 and CDR2: MNHEY, SMNVEV (reference sequence). The CDR3 totals 17 residues. V gave up 6 bases and J gave up 1 base; unmatched junction bases: 6.

DNA for the CDR3: TGTGCCAGCAGTCCGCAGATTTGGAACACTGAAGCTTTCTTT. It is translated as CASSPQIWNTEAFF. The chain is built from TRBV3-1 (or the pseudogene TRBV3-2) and TRBJ1-1; D unresolved. This CDR3 region has 14 residues. V was clipped by 6 bases and J by 1 base, with 12 bases between them. Germline CDR1 reads LGHDT; CDR2 reads YNNKEL (reference sequence).

The chain is built from TRBV3-1 (or the pseudogene TRBV3-2) and TRBJ2-3, with TRBD2 identical over 7 bases. The V gene end was trimmed by 4 bases and the J gene end by 0 bases; junction bases not matched to a gene: 7. CDR3 length: 16 amino acids. The germline V gene encodes CDR1 LGHDT and CDR2 YNNKEL (reference sequence). CDR3 region: CASSLIAGLSTDTQYF. The CDR3, as DNA: TGTGCCAGCAGCCTCATAGCGGGCCTTAGCACAGATACGCAGTATTTT.

The chain joins TRBV2 to TRBJ2-2; 7 bases are a match to TRBD1. Germline assignment: CDR1 SNHLY and CDR2 FYNNEI. Trimming removed 2 bases from V and 1 base from J; junction bases left unmatched: 1. The CDR3 is 15 amino acids. DNA of the CDR3: TGTGCCAGCAGTGAAAGGACAGGGAACACCGGGGAGCTGTTTTTT. It is translated as CASSERTGNTGELFF. Full variable domain (remainder filled in from reference TRBV2 and TRBJ2-2): EPEVTQTPSHQVTQMGQEVILRCVPISNHLYFYWYRQILGQKVEFLVSFYNNEISEKSEIFDDQFSVERPDGSNFTLKIRSTKLEDSAMYFCASSERTGNTGELFFGEGSRLTVL.

This clone was seen once. This chain joins TRBV19 and TRBJ2-7, with D perhaps matching TRBD2 (5 bases). The CDR3 is 15 residues long. Germline V gives CDR1 LNHDA, CDR2 SQIVND (reference sequence). Trimming removed 1 base from V and 2 bases from J, with 12 bases in between. CDR3 protein: CASSIGRLATYEQYF. In DNA, the CDR3 is TGTGCCAGTAGTATAGGGCGGCTAGCCACCTACGAGCAGTACTTC.

V gene TRBV4-1 combines with J gene TRBJ2-1, with TRBD2 matching 11 bases. With V trimmed by 4 bases and J by 5 bases, 1 base remained unmatched. The CDR3 loop spans 14 amino acids. Per the germline V gene, CDR1 is MGHRA and CDR2 is YSYEKL. CDR3: CASSRGLADNEQFF. The CDR3 nucleotides read TGCGCCAGCAGCCGGGGACTAGCGGACAATGAGCAGTTCTTC.

This rearrangement joins TRBV10-1 to TRBJ2-7; 9 bases fit TRBD2. Germline trimming cut 5 bases from V and 5 bases from J; bases unmatched to any gene: 10. Germline-derived CDR1 and CDR2 are WNHNN and SYGVQD (reference sequence). The CDR3 consists of 15 residues. Here the CDR3 DNA reads TGCGCCAGCAGTAAAATTAGCGGGAGTATAAACGAGCAGTACTTC. Residues: CASSKISGSINEQYF.

The rearrangement joins TRBV23-1 to TRBJ2-7; possibly TRBD1 for D (6 bases). TRBV23-1 is flagged as an ORF with uncertain function. V was pared by 0 bases and J by 1 base, with 7 bases between. This CDR3 spans 14 amino acids. DNA for the CDR3: TGCGCCAGCAGTCAATCGGACAGTTCCTACGAGCAGTACTTC. It is translated as CASSQSDSSYEQYF.

This clone was observed once. The V call is TRBV5-1, the J call TRBJ2-5; 10 bases fit TRBD2. Germline V gene sequence: CDR1 SGHRS, CDR2 YFSETQ. J gave up 3 bases and V 1 base, and 12 bases lay outside the gene matches. CDR3 length: 18 residues. CDR3 bases: TGCGCCAGCAGCTTGAGGGCTAGCGGGAGTTCGCGGGAAGAGACCCAGTACTTC. This translates into CASSLRASGSSREETQYF.

The chain couples TRBV3-1 (or the pseudogene TRBV3-2) to TRBJ2-7; no definite D call. Trimming pared 7 bases from V and 0 bases from J, leaving 19 bases between. Per the germline V gene, CDR1 is LGHDT and CDR2 is YNNKEL (reference sequence). This CDR3 has 16 residues. This CDR3 is CASTENSGSSSYEQYF. The CDR3 bases are TGTGCCAGCACCGAGAATTCTGGCTCGAGCTCCTACGAGCAGTACTTC.

The chain employs TRBV3-1 (or the pseudogene TRBV3-2) and TRBJ1-4; no clear D gene. Trimming pared 9 bases from V and 3 bases from J, leaving 17 bases between. Germline CDR1 is LGHDT and CDR2 is YNNKEL (reference sequence). This CDR3 region has 15 residues. CDR3 nucleotides: TGTGCCAGTCGTGGGCATCTCGGGGCTAATGAAAAACTGTTTTTT. Translation gives CASRGHLGANEKLFF.

V is TRBV11-2 and J is TRBJ1-2; possible D gene TRBD1, 5 bases. The CDR3 runs 15 residues. Trimming shortened V by 5 bases and J by 7 bases, and 20 bases separated the two germline ends. Per germline, CDR1 SGHAT and CDR2 FQNNGV. The CDR3 region has the DNA TGTGCCAGCAGCAAAGGCTCTGGGGGTCTCGGTGGCTACACCTTC. Translation gives CASSKGSGGLGGYTF.